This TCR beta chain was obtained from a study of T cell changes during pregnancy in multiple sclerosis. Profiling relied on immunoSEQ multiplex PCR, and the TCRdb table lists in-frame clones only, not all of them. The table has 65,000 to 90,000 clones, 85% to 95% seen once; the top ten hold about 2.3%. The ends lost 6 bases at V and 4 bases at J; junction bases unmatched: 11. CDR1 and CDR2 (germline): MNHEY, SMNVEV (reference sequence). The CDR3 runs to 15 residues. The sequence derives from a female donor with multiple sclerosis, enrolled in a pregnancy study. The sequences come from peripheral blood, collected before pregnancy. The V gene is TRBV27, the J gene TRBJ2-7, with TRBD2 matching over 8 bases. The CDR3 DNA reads TGTGCCAGCAGCAGAGCGGGAGTTGGGGCTTACGAGCAGTACTTC. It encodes CASSRAGVGAYEQYF.